The T cell receptor beta chain under discussion was sequenced for a study of tumor and adjacent non-tumor tissue in lung cancer. At the level of the study: Histology: about a dozen adenocarcinoma, a couple of squamous cell carcinoma, 1 small cell lung cancer. The patients, around 9 men and 4 or 5 women, were roughly 30 to 76 with stage I to III disease. Findings and caveats of the study: In normal lung, the top 100 clones were significantly more dominant than in tumor. Higher tumor TCR diversity was associated with shorter survival.

A modified ARM-PCR protocol with three rounds of nested PCR amplified TCRbeta. MiXCR, run by TCRdb on the multiplex PCR reads, gives a single entry per CDR3 protein. The table includes over 100,000 distinct CDR3 sequences, 75% detected once. No cell sorting was done before RNA was extracted from the tissue. A remark on this clonotype: The antigen is not known.

The receptor was isolated from a woman aged 55 to 70 with non-small cell lung cancer. The sample consisted of lung tumor tissue.

The CDR3: CASRLDPRVYTEAFF. DNA of the CDR3: TGTGCCAGTAGATTAGATCCTCGCGTGTACACTGAAGCTTTCTTT. This chain connects TRBV11-2 to TRBJ1-1; the D is unclear. Germline V gene lookup returns CDR1 SGHAT and CDR2 FQNNGV. The V end lost 9 bases, the J end lost 3 bases, and 20 bases lay between the germline ends. The length of the CDR3 is 15 residues.